These T cell receptor beta chains were read from a single sample in a study of blood T cell repertoires in COVID-19. Sequencing was performed with immunoSEQ multiplex PCR; in TCRdb, only in-frame clones are kept and a portion is missing. The sample has approximately 190,000 clones, 80% to 85% seen once. Sequencing was done on a sample of PBMCs or T cells enriched from blood (not recorded which). All receptors come from a man aged 35 to 55 who had recovered from COVID-19. CDR3s include the opening cysteine and the closing phenylalanine or tryptophan. The D gene is left open where the match is weak. Some rows have no size entry. The others give once, few or many, or a class for an expanded clone.

size	V	D	J	CDR3	DNA
.	TRBV5-1	TRBD1	TRBJ1-1	CASSRRTGGNTEAFF	TGCGCCAGCAGCCGGAGGACAGGGGGGAACACTGAAGCTTTCTTT
.	TRBV29-1	TRBD1	TRBJ2-7	CSVGAGTGGYEQYF	TGCAGCGTTGGGGCCGGGACAGGGGGCTACGAGCAGTACTTC
.	TRBV10-3	TRBD1	TRBJ2-1	CATTSPGQGANEQFF	TGTGCCACTACTTCGCCGGGACAGGGGGCAAATGAGCAGTTCTTC
.	TRBV7-3	.	TRBJ1-1	CASSLKRGSEAFF	TGTGCCAGCAGCTTAAAGCGGGGGAGTGAAGCTTTCTTT
.	TRBV11-2	.	TRBJ1-1	CASSFTLNTEAFF	TGTGCCAGCAGCTTCACATTGAACACTGAAGCTTTCTTT
.	TRBV7-3	.	TRBJ1-3	CASSLTGAGHSGNTIYF	TGTGCCAGCAGCTTAACCGGCGCAGGCCACTCTGGAAACACCATATATTTT
few	TRBV5-4	TRBD1	TRBJ1-2	CASSEDRMTGYTF	TGTGCCAGCAGCGAGGACAGGATGACTGGCTACACCTTC
few	TRBV18	.	TRBJ1-1	CASSPQTVGVTEAFF	TGTGCCAGCTCACCACAAACAGTCGGGGTCACTGAAGCTTTCTTT
.	TRBV5-6	TRBD1	TRBJ1-6	CASSGTGYSPLHF	TGTGCCAGCAGCGGGACAGGGTATTCACCCCTCCACTTT
.	TRBV12-3/TRBV12-4	TRBD1	TRBJ1-5	CASRLDRIQPQHF	TGTGCCAGCAGACTGGACAGGATCCAGCCCCAGCATTTT
.	TRBV20-1	TRBD1	TRBJ1-5	CSASSVGQGGQPQHF	TGCAGTGCTAGTTCCGTGGGTCAGGGGGGTCAGCCCCAGCATTTT
.	TRBV7-2	TRBD1	TRBJ1-2	CASRYRGGGDYGYTF	TGTGCCAGCAGGTACAGGGGTGGAGGAGACTATGGCTACACCTTC
.	TRBV6-5	.	TRBJ1-6	CAATSWGPSPLHF	TGTGCAGCAACTTCATGGGGGCCTTCACCCCTCCACTTT
.	TRBV27	.	TRBJ1-4	CASRPGTNEKLFF	TGTGCCAGCAGACCAGGGACTAATGAAAAACTGTTTTTT
.	TRBV5-1	.	TRBJ1-1	CASSPGHSNTEAFF	TGCGCCAGCAGCCCGGGACACTCGAACACTGAAGCTTTCTTT
.	TRBV10-3	TRBD2	TRBJ2-1	CAISEFLAGGLNEQFF	TGTGCCATCAGTGAGTTTTTGGCGGGGGGGCTCAATGAGCAGTTCTTC
.	TRBV28	.	TRBJ2-5	CASSTTGSKTQYF	TGTGCCAGCAGCACCACAGGGTCGAAGACCCAGTACTTC
.	TRBV5-1	.	TRBJ2-5	CASNTGGLIGETQYF	TGCGCCAGCAATACGGGGGGCCTAATCGGGGAGACCCAGTACTTC
.	TRBV15	.	TRBJ2-1	CATSRDYAGKGEQFF	TGTGCCACCAGCAGAGATTATGCAGGGAAGGGTGAGCAGTTCTTC
few	TRBV30	.	TRBJ2-7	CAWSRTGSYEQYF	TGTGCCTGGAGCCGCACTGGCTCCTACGAGCAGTACTTC
.	TRBV5-4	TRBD1	TRBJ1-1	CASSTRTTGGEAAFF	TGTGCCAGCAGCACCCGGACCACAGGGGGCGAGGCAGCTTTCTTT
once	TRBV5-1	TRBD1	TRBJ1-5	CASSTGGESNQPQHF	TGCGCCAGTTCGACAGGGGGAGAAAGCAATCAGCCCCAGCATTTT
.	TRBV30	TRBD1	TRBJ2-7	CAWSPGTGNYEQYF	TGTGCCTGGAGCCCCGGGACAGGAAACTACGAGCAGTACTTC
.	TRBV7-2	TRBD1	TRBJ1-2	CASSPPDRGGYTF	TGTGCCAGCAGCCCCCCTGACAGGGGAGGCTACACCTTC
.	TRBV7-6	TRBD2	TRBJ2-5	CASSLVPWGLAGVEETQYF	TGTGCCAGCAGCTTAGTTCCATGGGGACTAGCGGGGGTCGAGGAGACCCAGTACTTC
.	TRBV6-5	TRBD2	TRBJ2-3	CASQKPGGPADTQYF	TGTGCCAGCCAAAAGCCGGGGGGGCCGGCAGATACGCAGTATTTT